The source of this T cell receptor beta chain is a study of regulatory T cells in long-lasting Graves disease. Study overall: Antithyroid drugs had been taken by newly diagnosed Graves' patients for under 3 months.

This CDR3 is built from 14 residues. In germline, CDR1 is MDHEN, CDR2 SYDVKM. Deletions cut 4 bases from V and 5 bases from J, with 14 bases between. CDR3-region Arm-PCR and iRepertoire HTBI primers produced the TCR beta libraries. Methods used by the authors: Samples revealed 60 to 70 TRBV and some 15 TRBJ segments. MiXCR, applied by TCRdb to the multiplex PCR reads, yields one record per CDR3 protein. In this record, the V and J calls reflect TCRdb's handling and not the investigators' own analysis. This table holds about 420,000 distinct CDR3 sequences, about a sixth found once. This clonotype came up many times. No antigen is known for it. Whole-study findings and limits: The study found TRBV28, TRBJ1-2 and TRBJ2-5 favored in persistent disease.

Documented time point: newly diagnosed GD, antithyroid drugs for less than 3 months. Construction of the TCR library relied on RNA isolated from PBMCs. Another study also made use of these data, one on T cells in Graves' hyperthyroidism and ophthalmopathy. That paper notes: Most thyroid-expanded clonotypes above 0.001 were also found in blood.

The TCR was taken from a woman between 18 and 30 years old with Graves disease. This chain joins TRBV28 and TRBJ1-1; D is uncertain. This sample comprised peripheral blood mononuclear cells (PBMCs), obtained at new diagnosis, from a patient treated with antithyroid drugs. CDR3 sequence: CASSWKGILTEAFF. The CDR3 DNA reads as TGTGCCAGCAGTTGGAAAGGAATCTTGACTGAAGCTTTCTTT.